The subject of this entry is one T cell receptor beta chain. The PCR made use of 60 Vbeta and 13 Jbeta primers. Some clones are missing from TCRdb's copy, which holds only in-frame ones; the method was immunoSEQ multiplex PCR. The sample consists of around 67,000 clones, roughly two thirds of them appearing once. The data derive from a study of cytomegalovirus exposure and HLA in healthy donors. Germline CDR1 and CDR2: MDHEN and SYDVKM. With 2 bases clipped from V and 3 bases from J, the junction kept 8 bases outside the gene matches. The CDR3 spans 17 residues. Sequenced: PBMCs. V gene TRBV28 combines with J gene TRBJ2-1; 9 bases are a match to TRBD2. The origin of this receptor is a young woman in good health and CMV-seronegative. The CDR3 nucleotides read TGTGCCAGCAGTTTAAATGCGGGGGGGACATACTACAATGAGCAGTTCTTC. Protein product: CASSLNAGGTYYNEQFF.